The clone carrying this T cell receptor beta chain was detected a few times. TCRdb ran MiXCR on the RT-PCR reads and lists one entry per CDR3 protein. This table holds fewer than 800,000 distinct CDR3 sequences, 14% found once. Germline V gene data show CDR1 as SGHTA and CDR2 as FQGNSA. The CDR3 totals 13 residues. The V and J ends lost 3 bases and 5 bases respectively, with 8 bases between them. The clonotype was recovered from a female donor in good health, serving as a healthy control. The genes are TRBV7-2 and TRBJ2-1; no definite D call. Material for sequencing was memory CD4+ T cells from blood. CDR3 DNA sequence: TGTGCCAGCAGCTTGGACGAGGACAATGAGCAGTTCTTC. The encoded protein is CASSLDEDNEQFF.